This T cell receptor beta chain was captured by sequencing in a study of CD8 T cells in Susac syndrome. Random hexamers were used to reverse transcribe the RNA input (0.5 to 1 ug). TCRdb re-derived calls from the immunoSEQ multiplex PCR reads in MiXCR, one entry per CDR3 protein. The sample has more than 120,000 distinct CDR3 sequences; approximately 94% are singletons. V was clipped by 4 bases and J by 1 base, with 10 bases between them. Germline V gene sequence: CDR1 KGHDR, CDR2 SFDVKD. CDR3 size: 15 residues. What was sequenced was CD4+ T cells from PBMCs. The genes are TRBV24-1 and TRBJ2-1, with D uncertain. This TCR was recovered from a human donor in good health. The DNA for the CDR3 is TGTGCCACCAGTGACCCCTTATGGTCCTACAATGAGCAGTTCTTC. Its protein is CATSDPLWSYNEQFF.